One sample yielded the 31 T cell receptor beta chains listed below, sequenced in a study of T cell responses to AZD1222 COVID-19 vaccine. Measured with immunoSEQ multiplex PCR; TCRdb has only the in-frame clones, and not every one. The top ten hold almost 5.5% of the sample, which has 110,000 or so clones, roughly nine tenths seen once. The sequencing used peripheral blood, collected on day 0 of AZD1222 vaccination. The source of these receptors is an adult in good health.

The rearrangement uses TRBV5-1 and TRBJ2-5; 7 bases line up with TRBD1. V shed 6 bases, J shed 7 bases, and the junction held 6 bases outside the gene matches. The CDR3 loop spans 12 amino acids. Germline CDR1 SGHRS, CDR2 YFSETQ. The CDR3 nucleotides read TGCGCCAGCACCAAACAGGGGTTGACCCAGTACTTC. Amino acids: CASTKQGLTQYF. The whole variable domain, remainder taken from reference TRBV5-1 and TRBJ2-5, is KAGVTQTPRYLIKTRGQQVTLSCSPISGHRSVSWYQQTPGQGLQFLFEYFSETQRNKGNFPGRFSGRQFSNSRSEMNVSTLELGDSALYLCASTKQGLTQYFGPGTRLLVL.

The J gene is TRBJ1-6, the V gene TRBV14; D is undetermined. Between the trimmed V and J ends, which lost 5 bases and 2 bases, there was a span of 10 bases. CDR1 is SGHDN, CDR2 FVKESK, per germline. The CDR3 runs to 15 residues. The CDR3 protein is CASSVRVTYNSPLHF. CDR3 DNA sequence: TGTGCCAGCAGCGTGCGTGTTACCTATAATTCACCCCTCCACTTT.

The chain employs TRBV6-5 and TRBJ1-5; D unclear. Germline V CDR1 and CDR2: MNHEY, SVGAGI. This CDR3 region has 11 residues. Trimming removed 7 bases from V and 9 bases from J, with 10 bases in between. As DNA, the CDR3 is TGTGCCAGCACCGAGGATGGGCCCCAGCATTTT. Translated, it gives CASTEDGPQHF.

The rearrangement uses TRBV7-9 and TRBJ1-3; D ambiguous. The CDR3 is 12 amino acids. Per germline, CDR1 SEHNR and CDR2 FQNEAQ (reference sequence). Trimming shortened V by 5 bases and J by 7 bases, and 9 bases separated the two germline ends. CDR3 loop: CASSEAKNTIYF. The CDR3, as DNA: TGTGCCAGCAGCGAGGCCAAGAACACCATATATTTT.

V and J are TRBV10-1 and TRBJ1-1; possible D gene TRBD1, 5 bases. This CDR3 spans 13 amino acids. V gave up 8 bases and J gave up 4 bases, with 14 bases separating them. Germline V gene data show CDR1 as WNHNN and CDR2 as SYGVQD (reference sequence). This chain's CDR3 is CASSRGISTEAFF. Written as DNA, the CDR3 is TGCGCCAGCTCCCGGGGGATAAGCACTGAAGCTTTCTTT.

This chain connects TRBV6-1 to TRBJ1-5, with unresolved D. Germline-derived CDR1 and CDR2 are MNHNS and SASEGT. V was shortened by 0 bases and J by 6 bases, with 15 bases between the two germline ends. The CDR3 totals 16 residues. The CDR3 loop reads CASSEARGMGGQPQHF. The CDR3 bases are TGTGCCAGCAGTGAAGCGCGAGGGATGGGTGGTCAGCCCCAGCATTTT.

V is TRBV27 and J is TRBJ1-2, with 10 bases identical to TRBD1. The CDR3 extends over 13 amino acids. J was trimmed by 6 bases and V by 5 bases; bases with no gene match: 3. The germline V gene encodes CDR1 MNHEY and CDR2 SMNVEV (reference sequence). As DNA, the CDR3 is TGTGCCAGCAGTCTCGGACAGGGGGATGGCTACACCTTC. It encodes CASSLGQGDGYTF.

J is TRBJ1-1 and V is TRBV7-2; weak D call: TRBD1 (6 bases). CDR3 size: 15 residues. CDR1 is SGHTA and CDR2 is FQGNSA in the germline V gene. Trimming removed 2 bases at V and 5 bases at J, with 15 bases between. The CDR3 loop is CASSLFPGGQTEAFF. The CDR3 DNA sequence: TGTGCCAGCAGCTTATTTCCGGGGGGCCAGACTGAAGCTTTCTTT.

This clone was seen a few times. The chain uses TRBV20-1 and TRBJ1-1; D unclear. Germline-derived CDR1 and CDR2 are DFQATT and SNEGSKA (reference sequence). Trimming took off 1 base at V and 6 bases at J, with 6 bases between the two ends. CDR3 length: 11 amino acids. CDR3 loop: CSARVQSEAFF. DNA of the CDR3: TGCAGTGCTAGAGTACAGTCTGAAGCTTTCTTT.

J is TRBJ2-2 and V is TRBV6-4, with 9 bases identical to TRBD2. The CDR3 loop spans 14 amino acids. Germline trimming cut 4 bases from V and 3 bases from J; bases unmatched to any gene: 0. CDR1 and CDR2 from the germline V gene are MRHNA and SNTAGT. CDR3 coding DNA: TGTGCCAGCAGTGTAGCGGGAGACACCGGGGAGCTGTTTTTT. It encodes CASSVAGDTGELFF.

This clone was seen once. The chain uses TRBV7-9 and TRBJ2-3; D is possibly TRBD1 (6 bases). Germline CDR1 is SEHNR and CDR2 is FQNEAQ (reference sequence). V was trimmed by 4 bases and J by 0 bases, leaving 14 bases between them. This CDR3 has 16 residues. CDR3 protein: CASSSRGGLSTDTQYF. Here the CDR3 DNA reads TGTGCCAGCAGCTCCCGAGGGGGATTGAGCACAGATACGCAGTATTTT.

The chain has TRBV2 and TRBJ1-2, with TRBD1 identical over 7 bases. This CDR3 region has 14 residues. V was clipped by 7 bases and J by 7 bases; unmatched bases: 12. CDR1 and CDR2 from the germline V gene are SNHLY and FYNNEI. CDR3 in amino acids: CASTLIGQVVGYTF. DNA for the CDR3: TGTGCCAGCACTTTGATTGGACAGGTAGTTGGCTACACCTTC.

The CDR3 loop is CASSPSRANTEAFF. CDR3 nucleotides: TGTGCCAGCAGCCCGAGCAGGGCGAACACTGAAGCTTTCTTT. This chain links TRBV6-5 with TRBJ1-1; D may be TRBD1 (5 bases). There are 14 residues in the CDR3. Trimming removed 6 bases from V and 1 base from J, with 12 bases in between. Per germline, CDR1 MNHEY and CDR2 SVGAGI.

The chain links TRBV7-9 to TRBJ1-2, with no clear D. V lost 5 bases and J 6 bases, leaving 13 bases between the germline ends. The CDR3 is 13 residues long. Germline-derived CDR1 and CDR2 are SEHNR and FQNEAQ (reference sequence). The CDR3 loop is CASSASLVHGYTF. CDR3 DNA: TGTGCCAGCAGCGCCTCTCTCGTCCATGGCTACACCTTC.

This clone was recorded a few times. The rearrangement joins TRBV7-9 to TRBJ2-7, with a possible D match to TRBD1 (5 bases). There are 12 residues in the CDR3. Germline values: CDR1 SEHNR, CDR2 FQNEAQ (reference sequence). Trimming left V 1 base short and J 13 bases short, with 14 bases between. The CDR3 spells CASSLEGFFRYF. CDR3 DNA sequence: TGTGCCAGCAGCTTAGAGGGGTTCTTTCGATACTTC.

The sample holds one count of this clone. The J gene is TRBJ1-1, the V gene TRBV18, with D possibly being TRBD1 (5 bases). V lost 0 bases and J lost 5, with 7 bases in between. Germline values: CDR1 KGHSH, CDR2 LQKENI. This CDR3 region has 13 residues. CDR3 sequence: CASSPPGVTEAFF. DNA of the CDR3: TGTGCCAGCTCACCACCGGGGGTGACTGAAGCTTTCTTT. Supplemented by reference TRBV18 and TRBJ1-1, the full variable domain reads NAGVMQNPRHLVRRRGQEARLRCSPMKGHSHVYWYRQLPEEGLKFMVYLQKENIIDESGMPKERFSAEFPKEGPSILRIQQVVRGDSAAYFCASSPPGVTEAFFGQGTRLTVV.

The rearrangement links TRBV6-5 to TRBJ2-2, with D possibly called TRBD1 or TRBD2 (5 bases each). The germline gives CDR1 MNHEY, CDR2 SVGAGI. The V end lost 7 bases, the J end lost 5 bases, and 17 bases lay between the germline ends. This CDR3 is 15 amino acids long. CDR3 region: CASTRGKGETGELFF. The DNA of the CDR3 is TGTGCCAGCACCCGGGGTAAAGGGGAAACCGGGGAGCTGTTTTTT.

V and J are TRBV18 and TRBJ1-2; weak D call: TRBD1 (5 bases). Deletions cut 6 bases from V and 2 bases from J, with 16 bases between. This CDR3 region has 15 residues. Germline V lookup: CDR1 KGHSH, CDR2 LQKENI. CDR3 protein: CASSPGRNVNYGYTF. The CDR3 coding sequence is TGTGCCAGCTCTCCGGGACGGAACGTCAACTATGGCTACACCTTC.

The chain couples TRBV28 to TRBJ2-2; the match to TRBD1 covers 7 bases. The CDR3 contains 15 residues. The ends lost 3 bases at V and 5 bases at J; junction bases unmatched: 6. CDR1 is MDHEN, CDR2 SYDVKM, per germline. The CDR3 DNA follows: TGTGCCAGCAGTTTCCCGGCAGGGGGTACCGGGGAGCTGTTTTTT. Amino acids: CASSFPAGGTGELFF.

This sequence joins TRBV5-1 and TRBJ1-1, with TRBD1 matching over 8 bases. J was trimmed by 10 bases and V by 3 bases; bases with no gene match: 5. The germline V gene encodes CDR1 SGHRS and CDR2 YFSETQ. The CDR3 length is 12 residues. The CDR3 DNA follows: TGCGCCAGCAGCTCGGACAGGGTTCCAGCTTTCTTT. Protein product: CASSSDRVPAFF.

This clone has more than one count but fewer than ten. The gene calls are TRBV3-1 (or the pseudogene TRBV3-2) and TRBJ1-1; the match to TRBD1 covers 7 bases. CDR1 and CDR2 from the germline V gene are LGHDT and YNNKEL (reference sequence). The CDR3 length is 13 residues. The V and J ends lost 7 bases and 5 bases, in that order; junction bases with no gene match: 7. The CDR3 region has the DNA TGTGCCAGCACCCTGACAGGGCGGACTGAAGCTTTCTTT. This sequence encodes CASTLTGRTEAFF.

The V call is TRBV5-6, the J call TRBJ2-1; D call uncertain. Germline lookup yields CDR1 SGHDT and CDR2 YYEEEE. V gave up 2 bases and J gave up 6 bases, with 3 bases separating them. This CDR3 has 11 amino acids. The CDR3 sequence: CASSFTNEQFF. Here the CDR3 DNA reads TGTGCCAGCAGCTTCACCAATGAGCAGTTCTTC.

The sample holds one count of this clone. The rearrangement uses TRBV27 and TRBJ2-5; 8 nucleotides match TRBD1. This CDR3 is 16 amino acids long. V was pared by 1 base and J by 6 bases, with 10 bases of the junction left unmatched. CDR1 MNHEY and CDR2 SMNVEV come from the germline V gene (reference sequence). DNA for the CDR3: TGTGCCAGCAGTTTATTGGCAGGGGGCGGAATAAAGACCCAGTACTTC. This codes for CASSLLAGGGIKTQYF.

V is TRBV5-6 and J is TRBJ2-1, with D tentatively TRBD1 (5 bases). Germline CDR1 SGHDT, CDR2 YYEEEE. This CDR3 spans 16 amino acids. V lost 0 bases and J lost 7, with 17 bases in between. CDR3 in DNA: TGTGCCAGCAGCTTGGCGGAAGGGGCCCCTAGAAATGAGCAGTTCTTC. Its protein product is CASSLAEGAPRNEQFF.

J is TRBJ1-6 and V is TRBV10-3; D is ambiguous. The CDR3 runs 17 residues. V was clipped by 2 bases and J by 4 bases, with 15 bases between them. The V gene's germline CDR1 is ENHRY and CDR2 SYGVKD. CDR3 loop: CAISEMLETLYNSPLHF. CDR3 coding DNA: TGTGCCATCAGTGAGATGTTAGAGACACTTTATAATTCACCCCTCCACTTT.

This clone was counted only a few times. A read error may produce the germline difference seen at one junction end. This sequence joins TRBV5-4 and TRBJ1-4; 7 bases are a match to TRBD1. Germline lookup yields CDR1 SGHNT and CDR2 YYREEE (reference sequence). The CDR3 contains 9 residues. CDR3: CARRQGGGF. CDR3 DNA: TGTGCCAGGCGACAGGGTGGAGGTTTT.

The DNA of the CDR3 is TGTGCCATCAGTGAGTCTGGTGGGGGTGCTAATGAAAAACTGTTTTTT. Protein sequence: CAISESGGGANEKLFF. V usage is TRBV10-3 and J usage is TRBJ1-4; possible D gene TRBD1, 5 bases. V lost 0 bases to trimming and J lost 3 bases, with 11 bases between them. CDR1 and CDR2 from the germline V gene are ENHRY and SYGVKD. The CDR3 is 16 residues long.

The rearrangement joins TRBV19 to TRBJ1-5; no reliable D call. This CDR3 region has 16 residues. Germline V gene lookup returns CDR1 LNHDA and CDR2 SQIVND (reference sequence). V was shortened by 4 bases and J by 5 bases, with 18 bases between the two germline ends. As DNA, the CDR3 is TGTGCCAGTAGTACGACCCCTGTAACTCCCCATCAGCCCCAGCATTTT. Translation: CASSTTPVTPHQPQHF.

This chain links TRBV5-1 with TRBJ2-5; 8 positions agree with TRBD1. There are 17 residues in the CDR3. V shed 2 bases, J shed 5 bases, and the junction held 14 bases outside the gene matches. Germline CDR1 and CDR2: SGHRS and YFSETQ. Here the CDR3 reads CASSLYPDRDLGETQYF. As DNA, the CDR3 is TGCGCCAGCAGCTTATACCCGGACAGGGATTTAGGGGAGACCCAGTACTTC. Combining the CDR3 with reference TRBV5-1 and TRBJ2-5 gives the whole variable domain KAGVTQTPRYLIKTRGQQVTLSCSPISGHRSVSWYQQTPGQGLQFLFEYFSETQRNKGNFPGRFSGRQFSNSRSEMNVSTLELGDSALYLCASSLYPDRDLGETQYFGPGTRLLVL.

The rearrangement joins TRBV5-8 to TRBJ2-6; TRBD1 matches 7 bases. J gave up 0 bases and V 3 bases, and 6 bases lay outside the gene matches. This CDR3 is 17 amino acids long. Germline V CDR1 and CDR2: SGHTS, YDEGEE. CDR3 sequence (DNA): TGTGCCAGCAGCTCGGGGACAGCCCACTCTGGGGCCAACGTCCTGACTTTC. Translated: CASSSGTAHSGANVLTF.

Comment on this clone: Additional DNA sequences in this sample encode the identical CDR3. The V gene is TRBV30, the J gene TRBJ1-6; possible D gene TRBD1, 6 bases. Germline-derived CDR1 and CDR2 are GTSNPN and SVGIG (reference sequence). Deletions cut 4 bases from V and 6 bases from J, with 10 bases between. The length of the CDR3 is 13 residues. CDR3 sequence reads: CAWTTGLNSPLHF. As DNA, the CDR3 is TGTGCCTGGACCACAGGGCTTAATTCACCCCTCCACTTT.